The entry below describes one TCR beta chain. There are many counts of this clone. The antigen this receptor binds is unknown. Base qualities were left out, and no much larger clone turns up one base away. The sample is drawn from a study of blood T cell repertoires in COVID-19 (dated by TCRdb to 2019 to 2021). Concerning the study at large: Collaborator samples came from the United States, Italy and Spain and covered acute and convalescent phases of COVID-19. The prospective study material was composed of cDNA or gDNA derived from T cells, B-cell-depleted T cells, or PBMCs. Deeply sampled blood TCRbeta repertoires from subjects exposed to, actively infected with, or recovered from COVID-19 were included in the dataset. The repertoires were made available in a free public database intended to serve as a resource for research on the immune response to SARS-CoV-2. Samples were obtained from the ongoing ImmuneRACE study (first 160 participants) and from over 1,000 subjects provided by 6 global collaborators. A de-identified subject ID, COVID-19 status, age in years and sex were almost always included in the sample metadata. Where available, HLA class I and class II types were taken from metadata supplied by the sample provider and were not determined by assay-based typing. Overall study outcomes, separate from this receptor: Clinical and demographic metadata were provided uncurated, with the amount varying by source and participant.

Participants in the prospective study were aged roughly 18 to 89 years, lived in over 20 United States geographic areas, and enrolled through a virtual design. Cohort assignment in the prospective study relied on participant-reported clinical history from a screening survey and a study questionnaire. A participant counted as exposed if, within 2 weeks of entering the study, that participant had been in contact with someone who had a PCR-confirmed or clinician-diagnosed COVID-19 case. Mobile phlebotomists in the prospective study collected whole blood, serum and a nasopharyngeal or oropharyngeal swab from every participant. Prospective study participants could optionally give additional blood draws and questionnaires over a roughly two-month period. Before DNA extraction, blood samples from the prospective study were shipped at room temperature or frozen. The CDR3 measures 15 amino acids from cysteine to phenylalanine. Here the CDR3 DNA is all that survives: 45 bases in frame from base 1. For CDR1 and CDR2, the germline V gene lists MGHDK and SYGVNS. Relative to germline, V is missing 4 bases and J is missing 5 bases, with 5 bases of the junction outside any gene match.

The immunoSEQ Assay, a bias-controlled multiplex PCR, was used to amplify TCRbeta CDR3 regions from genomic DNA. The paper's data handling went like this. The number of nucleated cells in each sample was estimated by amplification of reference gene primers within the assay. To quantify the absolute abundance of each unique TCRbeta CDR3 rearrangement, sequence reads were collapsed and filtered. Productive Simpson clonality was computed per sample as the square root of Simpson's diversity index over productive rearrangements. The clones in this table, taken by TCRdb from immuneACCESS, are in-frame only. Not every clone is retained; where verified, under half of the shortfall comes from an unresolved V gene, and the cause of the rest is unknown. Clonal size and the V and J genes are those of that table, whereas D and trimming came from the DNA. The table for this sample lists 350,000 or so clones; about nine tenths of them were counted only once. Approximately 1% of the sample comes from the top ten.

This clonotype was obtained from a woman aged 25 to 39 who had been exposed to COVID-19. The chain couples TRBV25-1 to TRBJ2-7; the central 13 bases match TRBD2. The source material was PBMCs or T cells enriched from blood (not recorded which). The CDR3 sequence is CASSARLAGGHEQYF. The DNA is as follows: TGTGCCAGCAGTGCCAGACTAGCGGGAGGCCACGAGCAGTACTTC.